The 21 T cell receptor beta chains given below trace back to one sample, sequenced in a study of cytomegalovirus exposure and HLA in healthy donors. Use of 60 Vbeta and 13 Jbeta primers characterized the PCR. Assay: immunoSEQ multiplex PCR; the TCRdb copy retains only in-frame clones and omits some. The table lists approximately 150,000 clones, approximately 82% of them singletons. Sequencing input: PBMCs. Receptors were obtained from a woman in her thirties or forties in good health and CMV-seronegative.

The chain is built from TRBV7-7 and TRBJ2-5; no firm D call. CDR1 is SSHAT and CDR2 is FNYEAQ in the germline V gene (reference sequence). Trimming took off 2 bases at V and 2 bases at J, with 12 bases between the two ends. The CDR3 sequence is 15 residues long. Written as DNA, the CDR3 is TGTGCCAGCAGCTTAAGTTGGTCAGGACAAGAGACCCAGTACTTC. Protein product: CASSLSWSGQETQYF.

V gene TRBV30 combines with J gene TRBJ1-2, with no clear D. Trimming removed 4 bases at V and 7 bases at J, with 16 bases between. Germline V gene sequence: CDR1 GTSNPN, CDR2 SVGIG (reference sequence). There are 13 residues in the CDR3. For the CDR3, the DNA is TGTGCCTGGACAACCGACGCGGTAGGTGGCTACACCTTC. Its translation is CAWTTDAVGGYTF.

The J gene is TRBJ1-1, the V gene TRBV19, with TRBD1 identical over 7 bases. V shed 3 bases, J shed 0 bases, and the junction held 4 bases outside the gene matches. Germline lookup yields CDR1 LNHDA and CDR2 SQIVND (reference sequence). The CDR3 runs to 15 residues. The CDR3 DNA reads as TGTGCCAGTAGTATTCAGGGGGGCTTGAACACTGAAGCTTTCTTT. Its protein is CASSIQGGLNTEAFF.

The CDR3 coding sequence is TGTGCCAGCTCACCTATACAGGGTCGGGAGACCCAGTACTTC. Amino acids: CASSPIQGRETQYF. The V call is TRBV18, the J call TRBJ2-5, with D possibly TRBD1 on 6 matching bases. The CDR3 is made up of 14 amino acids. Trimming pared 3 bases from V and 5 bases from J, leaving 13 bases between. CDR1 KGHSH and CDR2 LQKENI come from the germline V gene.

The V and J genes are TRBV10-1 and TRBJ2-7, with 8 positions matching TRBD2. Unmatched junction bases numbered 7, after V lost 3 bases and J lost 3 bases. The CDR3 has 15 residues. The V gene's germline CDR1 is WNHNN and CDR2 SYGVQD (reference sequence). The CDR3 region is CASSDGLAVDYEQYF. The CDR3 region has the DNA TGCGCCAGCAGTGACGGACTAGCTGTAGACTACGAGCAGTACTTC.

The chain joins TRBV19 to TRBJ1-5, with no clear D. The CDR3 loop spans 17 amino acids. Germline CDR1 and CDR2: LNHDA and SQIVND (reference sequence). The V and J ends lost 2 bases and 0 bases respectively, with 14 bases between them. CDR3 sequence: CASSITRSEYSNQPQHF. Written as DNA, the CDR3 is TGTGCCAGTAGTATAACCCGGAGCGAATATAGCAATCAGCCCCAGCATTTT.

The gene calls are TRBV9 and TRBJ2-2; TRBD1 agrees at 7 bases. The CDR3 extends over 17 amino acids. Germline CDR1 is SGDLS and CDR2 is YYNGEE. The V and J ends lost 3 bases and 5 bases, in that order; junction bases with no gene match: 13. The CDR3 loop reads CASSERPGPGGTGELFF. The CDR3, as DNA: TGTGCCAGCAGCGAACGACCGGGCCCAGGGGGAACCGGGGAGCTGTTTTTT.

Turning to this clone: Different DNA sequences within this sample yield the same CDR3. This sequence joins TRBV5-4 and TRBJ1-6, with 8 bases matching TRBD1. The V and J ends lost 4 bases and 10 bases, in that order; junction bases with no gene match: 13. The CDR3 length is 16 residues. From germline, CDR1 is SGHNT and CDR2 YYREEE (reference sequence). The CDR3 here is CASSPDNRGWNSPLHF. The CDR3, as DNA: TGTGCCAGCAGCCCAGACAACAGGGGGTGGAACTCACCCCTCCACTTT.

In its sample, this clone was seen once. The chain has TRBV2 and TRBJ2-5; D is unclear. Germline V CDR1 and CDR2: SNHLY, FYNNEI. The CDR3 contains 14 residues. Trimming took off 3 bases at V and 2 bases at J, with 10 bases between the two ends. This CDR3 reads CASSEVSLQETQYF. The CDR3 region has the DNA TGTGCCAGCAGTGAGGTCAGTTTACAAGAGACCCAGTACTTC.

This clone showed up just a few times. This chain uses TRBV29-1 with TRBJ2-5, with D possibly being TRBD1 (5 bases). The CDR3 sequence is 15 residues long. V lost 3 bases and J 0 bases, leaving 14 bases between the germline ends. CDR1 is SQVTM, CDR2 ANQGSEA, per germline. The CDR3 nucleotides read TGCAGCGTTGACCATCCCAACAGGTACCAAGAGACCCAGTACTTC. Encoded protein: CSVDHPNRYQETQYF.

The sample holds a few counts of this clone. The chain recombines TRBV5-1 with TRBJ1-1; TRBD1 might be the D (6 bases). Germline-derived CDR1 and CDR2 are SGHRS and YFSETQ. Trimming took 6 bases from V and 4 from J, leaving 16 bases between them. The CDR3 loop spans 14 amino acids. The chain's CDR3 is CASKGGGGFTEAFF. The CDR3 nucleotides are TGCGCCAGCAAGGGGGGCGGGGGCTTCACTGAAGCTTTCTTT.

This chain links TRBV5-4 with TRBJ2-1; 9 bases match TRBD2. The V segment lost 5 bases and the J segment 0 bases; nucleotides outside the gene matches: 9. The V gene's germline CDR1 is SGHNT and CDR2 YYREEE (reference sequence). The CDR3 covers 17 residues. The CDR3 here is CASSPTSGSYSYNEQFF. The CDR3 nucleotides are TGTGCCAGCAGTCCTACTAGCGGGTCATACTCCTACAATGAGCAGTTCTTC.

The chain uses TRBV5-1 and TRBJ2-1, with 7 bases identical to TRBD2. Germline CDR1 SGHRS, CDR2 YFSETQ. The CDR3 runs to 18 residues. The J segment lost 4 bases and the V segment lost 4 bases, leaving 17 bases of the junction unmatched. In DNA, the CDR3 is TGCGCCAGCAGCCACCCGCAGCGGGACCCAGTCCAATACAATGAGCAGTTCTTC. It encodes CASSHPQRDPVQYNEQFF.

This clone was picked up one time. This chain joins TRBV6-6 and TRBJ2-1, with TRBD2 matching 7 bases. This CDR3 contains 14 residues. J gave up 4 bases and V 3 bases, and 3 bases lay outside the gene matches. Germline values: CDR1 MNHNY, CDR2 SVGAGI (reference sequence). The CDR3 DNA is TGTGCCAGCAGTTATACGGGGGGTTACAATGAGCAGTTCTTC. It specifies CASSYTGGYNEQFF.

The V and J genes are TRBV7-3 and TRBJ1-4; 8 bases align to TRBD1. The V and J ends lost 3 bases and 7 bases, in that order; junction bases with no gene match: 10. CDR3 size: 16 residues. Germline assignment: CDR1 SGHTA and CDR2 FQGTGA. CDR3 amino acids: CASSFGPRGPGEKLFF. CDR3 nucleotide sequence: TGTGCCAGCAGCTTCGGTCCCAGGGGGCCTGGTGAAAAACTGTTTTTT.

The chain employs TRBV18 and TRBJ1-1; D gene unclear. CDR3 length equals 13 residues. V shed 2 bases and J shed 4 bases, with 8 bases lying between them. Germline CDR1 reads KGHSH; CDR2 reads LQKENI. The CDR3 coding sequence is TGTGCCAGCTCACCAAGGGCGGGCACTGAAGCTTTCTTT. It codes for CASSPRAGTEAFF.

The V gene is TRBV7-3, the J gene TRBJ2-3; 8 bases map to TRBD2. V gave up 5 bases and J gave up 2 bases; unmatched junction bases: 12. The length of the CDR3 is 17 residues. Germline values: CDR1 SGHTA, CDR2 FQGTGA. The CDR3 reads CASSHPLSGDYTDTQYF. Here the CDR3 DNA reads TGTGCCAGCAGCCACCCCCTTAGCGGGGATTACACAGATACGCAGTATTTT.

The chain joins TRBV7-3 to TRBJ2-1; D not resolved. The germline V gene has CDR1 SGHTA and CDR2 FQGTGA. The V gene lost 2 bases and the J gene lost 4 bases, with 12 bases spanning the gap. The CDR3 length is 15 residues. In DNA form, the CDR3 reads TGTGCCAGCAGCTTACAGGCGTCTGTTTACAATGAGCAGTTCTTC. This translates into CASSLQASVYNEQFF.

The chain links TRBV19 to TRBJ2-7, with TRBD1 as a possible D gene (7 bases). The CDR3 runs to 15 residues. Deletions cut 5 bases from V and 0 bases from J, with 14 bases between. Germline assignment: CDR1 LNHDA and CDR2 SQIVND (reference sequence). CDR3 amino acids: CASSGPGDSSYEQYF. The CDR3 bases are TGTGCCAGTAGTGGGCCGGGGGACAGCTCCTACGAGCAGTACTTC.

The CDR3 DNA is TGTGCCAGCAGTTTGGGGCCCCGAGCGAGCTCCTATAATTCACCCCTCCACTTT. Amino acids: CASSLGPRASSYNSPLHF. V is TRBV27 and J is TRBJ1-6; D is possibly TRBD1 (5 bases). CDR1 is MNHEY and CDR2 is SMNVEV in the germline V gene (reference sequence). The V end was cut by 3 bases, the J end by 0 bases, with 15 bases between. CDR3 length: 18 amino acids.

This chain links TRBV29-1 with TRBJ1-1; weak D call: TRBD1 (6 bases). Germline-derived CDR1 and CDR2 are SQVTM and ANQGSEA. CDR3 length equals 12 residues. The V end was cut by 2 bases, the J end by 5 bases, with 9 bases between. CDR3 in DNA: TGCAGCGTTGAAAGTCAGGGGACTGAAGCTTTCTTT. The encoded protein is CSVESQGTEAFF.